The 20 T cell receptor beta chains reported below all come from one sample, sequenced in a study of cytomegalovirus exposure and HLA in healthy donors. The study ran its PCR with 60 Vbeta and 13 Jbeta primers. Clones were sequenced by immunoSEQ multiplex PCR, and TCRdb holds only the in-frame ones, with some missing. The table records around 92,000 clones, 65% to 80% of them present only once. The source material was PBMCs. The receptors stem from a woman in her sixties or seventies in good health and CMV-seropositive.

This chain uses TRBV10-1 with TRBJ2-3, with 9 bases identical to TRBD2. Looked up from germline, CDR1 is WNHNN and CDR2 is SYGVQD (reference sequence). With V trimmed by 3 bases and J by 7 bases, 5 bases remained unmatched. The CDR3 is 14 amino acids. The CDR3 DNA sequence: TGCGCCAGCAGTGATGGGCGGGGGGGCAATACGCAGTATTTT. It encodes CASSDGRGGNTQYF.

This chain connects TRBV7-9 to TRBJ2-3; no definite D call. The CDR3 runs to 11 residues. From germline, CDR1 is SEHNR and CDR2 FQNEAQ (reference sequence). V lost 3 bases to trimming and J lost 4 bases, with 2 bases between them. CDR3 in DNA: TGTGCCAGCAGCTTCTCAGATACGCAGTATTTT. It is translated as CASSFSDTQYF.

This clone was detected only a few times. J is TRBJ2-3 and V is TRBV6-4; 10 bases align to TRBD2. The CDR3 extends over 15 amino acids. With V trimmed by 0 bases and J by 4 bases, 1 base remained unmatched. The germline gives CDR1 MRHNA, CDR2 SNTAGT. The CDR3 sequence is CASSDSSGGADTQYF. CDR3 nucleotide sequence: TGTGCCAGCAGTGACTCCAGCGGGGGGGCAGATACGCAGTATTTT.

This rearrangement joins TRBV5-6 to TRBJ1-2; perhaps TRBD1 as D (5 bases). The CDR3 has 15 amino acids. Trimming shortened V by 2 bases and J by 0 bases, and 11 bases separated the two germline ends. Germline V gene sequence: CDR1 SGHDT, CDR2 YYEEEE. CDR3 amino acids: CASSFGRAANYGYTF. In nucleotides, the CDR3 is TGTGCCAGCAGCTTTGGCAGGGCGGCTAACTATGGCTACACCTTC.

Points on this clone: The junction departs from germline at one end; a sequencing error may be responsible. The genes are TRBV7-9 and TRBJ2-1; a weak D match, TRBD2 (6 bases). CDR1 SEHNR and CDR2 FQNEAQ come from the germline V gene (reference sequence). The CDR3 loop spans 19 amino acids. CDR3 region: CSSSLDRAGHRSSYNEQFF. The CDR3 nucleotides are TGTTCCAGCAGCTTAGATAGGGCGGGGCATAGAAGCTCCTACAATGAGCAGTTCTTC.

The chain carries TRBV9 and TRBJ2-5, with 12 bases matching TRBD2. In germline, CDR1 is SGDLS, CDR2 YYNGEE. The CDR3 spans 16 residues. V trimming: 7 bases; J trimming: 5 bases; junction bases outside the gene matches: 12. Written as DNA, the CDR3 is TGTGCCAGCTCCCGACTAGCGGGGGCCCTCGGGGAGACCCAGTACTTC. Its translation is CASSRLAGALGETQYF.

The chain joins TRBV27 to TRBJ2-7; the match to TRBD1 covers 10 bases. Trimming at V came to 5 bases and at J to 4 bases, leaving 2 bases not matched to a gene. There are 13 residues in the CDR3. The germline V gene encodes CDR1 MNHEY and CDR2 SMNVEV (reference sequence). CDR3 in DNA: TGTGCCAGCAGTAGGGACAGGGGATACGAGCAGTACTTC. It specifies CASSRDRGYEQYF.

CDR3 sequence: CASSPAVPGAEAFF. Here the CDR3 DNA reads TGTGCCAGCAGCCCAGCGGTCCCTGGGGCTGAAGCTTTCTTT. V and J are TRBV28 and TRBJ1-1; no clear D. Germline lookup yields CDR1 MDHEN and CDR2 SYDVKM. The CDR3 has 14 amino acids. V was pared by 6 bases and J by 6 bases, with 17 bases between. The variable domain in full, with the rest retrieved from reference TRBV28 and TRBJ1-1, is DVKVTQSSRYLVKRTGEKVFLECVQDMDHENMFWYRQDPGLGLRLIYFSYDVKMKEKGDIPEGYSVSREKKERFSLILESASTNQTSMYLCASSPAVPGAEAFFGQGTRLTVV.

The rearrangement links TRBV19 to TRBJ2-4; D gene unclear. The CDR3 sequence is 17 residues long. Germline V gene data show CDR1 as LNHDA and CDR2 as SQIVND (reference sequence). V lost 1 base to trimming and J lost 4 bases, with 17 bases between them. The CDR3 here is CASSIATFKVLKNIQYF. CDR3 nucleotides: TGTGCCAGTAGTATAGCGACATTCAAGGTCCTTAAAAACATTCAGTACTTC.

The V and J genes are TRBV19 and TRBJ2-7; 11 nucleotides align to TRBD1. Germline V gene sequence: CDR1 LNHDA, CDR2 SQIVND (reference sequence). With 6 bases clipped from V and 2 bases from J, the junction kept 6 bases outside the gene matches. This CDR3 region has 15 residues. The CDR3 reads CASSRPGQGAYEQYF. CDR3 nucleotides: TGTGCCAGTAGCCGACCGGGACAGGGGGCCTACGAGCAGTACTTC.

J is TRBJ2-1 and V is TRBV28, with 8 bases matching TRBD2. Germline V gene lookup returns CDR1 MDHEN and CDR2 SYDVKM. With 7 bases clipped from V and 2 bases from J, the junction kept 7 bases outside the gene matches. This CDR3 region has 15 residues. The CDR3 loop reads CASTPGGTTYNEQFF. Here the CDR3 DNA reads TGTGCCAGCACCCCGGGGGGGACCACCTACAATGAGCAGTTCTTC.

The V call is TRBV7-3, the J call TRBJ2-3, with TRBD2 matching 15 bases. J lost 0 bases, V lost 5 bases, and 6 bases had no gene match. The CDR3 has 18 residues. From germline, CDR1 is SGHTA and CDR2 FQGTGA. CDR3 in amino acids: CASSQGTSGRTSTDTQYF. The CDR3 DNA reads as TGTGCCAGCAGCCAAGGGACTAGCGGGAGGACTAGCACAGATACGCAGTATTTT.

V and J are TRBV15 and TRBJ2-3, with 11 bases fitting TRBD2. This CDR3 spans 14 amino acids. The ends lost 7 bases at V and 4 bases at J; junction bases unmatched: 4. Germline CDR1 reads LNHNV; CDR2 reads YYDKDF (reference sequence). CDR3 DNA: TGTGCCACCACCCTAGCGGGAGGACCAGATACGCAGTATTTT. This encodes CATTLAGGPDTQYF.

The chain carries TRBV7-9 and TRBJ2-1; D not resolved. Trimming shortened V by 1 base and J by 0 bases, and 7 bases separated the two germline ends. The germline V gene encodes CDR1 SEHNR and CDR2 FQNEAQ (reference sequence). The CDR3 covers 15 residues. For the CDR3, the DNA is TGTGCCAGCAGCTTAGTTCTAGGCTCCTACAATGAGCAGTTCTTC. Translation: CASSLVLGSYNEQFF.

The chain has TRBV6-5 and TRBJ2-3; a possible D gene is TRBD1 (8 bases). V dropped 0 bases and J dropped 5 bases, with 15 bases sitting between them. Germline V lookup: CDR1 MNHEY, CDR2 SVGAGI. The CDR3 is 16 amino acids. The chain's CDR3 is CASSYSNRGGGDTQYF. The DNA for the CDR3 is TGTGCCAGCAGTTACTCAAACAGGGGGGGAGGAGATACGCAGTATTTT.

The chain is built from TRBV11-3 and TRBJ2-2; D is perhaps TRBD1 (6 bases). The V gene lost 8 bases and the J gene lost 0 bases, with 16 bases spanning the gap. This CDR3 contains 16 residues. Germline-derived CDR1 and CDR2 are SGHNT and YENEEA. CDR3 nucleotide sequence: TGTGCCAGCCAAGGGGGACCCGACCCGAACACCGGGGAGCTGTTTTTT. Its translation: CASQGGPDPNTGELFF.

The chain couples TRBV2 to TRBJ2-7, with 9 bases matching TRBD1. Looked up from germline, CDR1 is SNHLY and CDR2 is FYNNEI. J lost 3 bases, V lost 4 bases, and 4 bases had no gene match. The CDR3 runs to 14 residues. The CDR3 sequence is CASSVTGGYYEQYF. In DNA, the CDR3 is TGTGCCAGCAGTGTAACAGGGGGCTACTACGAGCAGTACTTC.

The V and J genes are TRBV29-1 and TRBJ2-1, with 8 bases identical to TRBD2. V lost 4 bases, J lost 7 bases, and 9 bases stayed unmatched. The CDR3 is 14 residues long. The germline V gene encodes CDR1 SQVTM and CDR2 ANQGSEA. In nucleotides, the CDR3 is TGCAGCGTTGTGCCCAGCGGGAGAAGTAATGAGCAGTTCTTC. Encoded protein: CSVVPSGRSNEQFF.

This clone was counted a few times. The chain couples TRBV6-4 to TRBJ1-2; no clear D gene. The germline gives CDR1 MRHNA, CDR2 SNTAGT. The CDR3 is 16 amino acids. V was cut by 6 bases and J by 0 bases, with 17 bases left in between. For the CDR3, the DNA is TGTGCCAGCAGCCCCTTCAGTTATCCATCTAACTATGGCTACACCTTC. It is translated as CASSPFSYPSNYGYTF.

This clone was counted a few times. The chain employs TRBV28 and TRBJ2-7; no clear D. CDR1 and CDR2 from the germline V gene are MDHEN and SYDVKM. Between the trimmed V and J ends, which lost 5 bases and 1 base, there was a span of 6 bases. The CDR3 is made up of 12 amino acids. The CDR3: CASSLQSYEQYF. The CDR3 coding sequence is TGTGCCAGCAGTCTACAGTCCTACGAGCAGTACTTC.